Sequencing of this T cell receptor beta chain was carried out in a study of blood T cell repertoires in COVID-19. This CDR3 is 15 amino acids long. The ends lost 8 bases at V and 6 bases at J; junction bases unmatched: 12. The germline V gene encodes CDR1 WNHNN and CDR2 SYGVQD (reference sequence). Some clones are missing from TCRdb's copy, which holds only in-frame ones; the method was immunoSEQ multiplex PCR. Among roughly 30,000 clones listed, approximately 84% were seen once. The specimen was peripheral blood. The TCR originated in an older man with active COVID-19. This sequence joins TRBV10-1 and TRBJ2-1, with 8 bases aligning to TRBD2. The CDR3 protein is CASGDPGGPRNEQFF. The CDR3, as DNA: TGCGCCAGCGGGGATCCGGGGGGGCCTCGCAATGAGCAGTTCTTC.